Listed below are T cell receptor beta chains from one sample, sequenced in a study of cytomegalovirus exposure and HLA in healthy donors. This table comes from immunoSEQ multiplex PCR, and its TCRdb copy is limited to in-frame clones, with some not included. Of 120,000 or so clones in the sample, 17% were seen once. The specimen was PBMCs. These receptors all stem from a female donor in good health and CMV-seropositive. Each CDR3 is given with its conserved first and last residue. D genes are given only for firm matches. The size entry is marked missing in some rows and otherwise reads once, few, many or a size class.

d_call	clone_size	v_call	j_call	cdr3_nt	cdr3_aa
.	few	TRBV5-8	TRBJ1-5	TGTGCCAGCAGCCTGGCGACCGGGAACAAGCCCCAGCATTTT	CASSLATGNKPQHF
.	.	TRBV5-1	TRBJ2-7	TGCGCCAGCAGCCCGGACAGCCTCAGTCATTACGAGCAGTACTTC	CASSPDSLSHYEQYF
.	.	TRBV18	TRBJ1-2	TGTGCCAGCTCACCAGACACTGGGAGTATGTTGGGCTACACCTTC	CASSPDTGSMLGYTF
.	.	TRBV6-5	TRBJ1-3	TGTGCCAGCAGTTACTTTGGACAATCCTCTGGAAACACCATATATTTT	CASSYFGQSSGNTIYF
.	.	TRBV4-2	TRBJ2-5	TGTGCCAGCAGCCAATCCCAGACAGGGAGGGAGACCCAGTACTTC	CASSQSQTGRETQYF
TRBD2	.	TRBV6-6	TRBJ2-3	TGTGCCAGCAGTTACTCGACTAGCGGGAGAGGGGATACGCAGTATTTT	CASSYSTSGRGDTQYF
.	.	TRBV27	TRBJ2-7	TGTGCCAGCAGTTTCCGGGGTCAGGCCTACGGGCAGTACTTC	CASSFRGQAYGQYF
TRBD2	few	TRBV7-3	TRBJ2-1	TGTGCCAGCAGCTTAACCGGTCGAGGGGGAGCGGGGGAAGACAATGAGCAGTTCTTC	CASSLTGRGGAGEDNEQFF
.	few	TRBV7-9	TRBJ1-1	TGTGCCAGCACCCTACAGTGGAACACTGAAGCTTTCTTT	CASTLQWNTEAFF
.	few	TRBV28	TRBJ2-7	TGTGCCAGCATGCCCGAACTAGGCAAAAGGGCCCTCTCCTACGAGCAGTACTTC	CASMPELGKRALSYEQYF
.	few	TRBV27	TRBJ2-5	TGTGCCAGCAGTTTCAGGTCCCAAGAGACCCAGTACTTC	CASSFRSQETQYF